This entry features one T cell receptor beta chain sequence. Its antigen target is currently unknown. No base quality information exists; no much larger clone differs at one position. CDR1 and CDR2, per the germline V gene, are KGHDR and SFDVKD. The junction carries 3 bases between V and J, which are trimmed by 2 bases and 3 bases respectively. The CDR3 numbers 12 residues from cysteine through phenylalanine. Only the CDR3 DNA is retained, 36 bases long and in frame from the first base. The data were obtained in a study of T cell responses to AZD1222 COVID-19 vaccine listed by TCRdb under 2021. For context, the study as a whole: A total of 230 to 250 trial participants underwent TCR sequencing, of whom roughly 210 received two doses of AZD1222 and some 25 received two doses of the MenACWY control vaccine. Trial participants were enrolled by age into 18-55, 56-69 and 70-plus year subgroups, with roughly 150, 30 and 60 TCR-sequenced participants respectively.

The CDR3 regions of human TCRbeta chains were subjected to immunosequencing. The authors processed their data as follows. Repertoire TCRs were matched against a reference library of SARS-CoV-2-specific TCRs generated with the MIRA antigen-specificity platform. Breadth meant the fraction of unique TCRs that were SARS-CoV-2-associated, whereas depth meant the fraction of total T cells that were SARS-CoV-2-associated. Each spike-specific TCR was assigned to its reactive spike region and to a CD4 or CD8 class using the MIRA data. Log10-transformed breadth and depth values were compared by one-way ANOVA with Sidak's multiple comparisons tests. The table comes from immuneACCESS by way of TCRdb, which keeps in-frame sequences with V and J called. Part of the clones is missing from these tables; in studies checked, under half for an unresolved V gene and the rest for unknown reasons. The DNA was the basis for D and trimming; V, J and clone size are from that table. The sample table shows 150,000 to 200,000 clones, and 90% to 95% are seen once. Together, the top ten hold under 1.1% of the sample.

The paper as a whole reports these results and caveats: Conclusions about previously exposed vaccinees are limited, since just 5 to 7 AZD1222 recipients were seropositive for SARS-CoV-2 at baseline. The 56-69-year group was small, and its depth increase did not reach significance, likely because of low power. CD4 TCRs associated with the vaccine covered the entire spike protein, and the dominant responses were in regions 160-218 and 743-854. Reportedly, almost half of the unique spike-specific TCRs recognized epitopes lying outside the regions that are mutated in the B.1.351 and B.1.1.7 variants. After two AZD1222 doses, spike-specific TCR breadth and depth were significantly higher than at day 0 and than in MenACWY recipients. Participants were mostly white British, with more females than males. The authors suggested clonal diversity may have been underestimated. Because no day 14 peak-response samples were available, repertoires were characterized only after the peak T cell response.

The meaning of the sample's time point label: about 28 days (+/-7) after the second vaccine dose. This specimen's treatment or condition label, interpreted: meningococcal conjugate vaccine given as trial control. Vaccinee samples were obtained from the UK trials COV001 and COV002, which included a single-blind randomized controlled phase 2/3 trial of AZD1222 (ChAdOx1 nCoV-19) in healthy adults. Trial participant PBMC samples were collected at day 0 and day 28 after the second dose for TCRbeta chain sequencing. This specimen was peripheral blood, taken 28 days after the second dose of the MenACWY control vaccine. This clonotype was obtained from an adult who received the MenACWY meningococcal vaccine as a control. Here the chain combines TRBV24-1 and TRBJ1-1; no confident D gene assignment can be made. Here the CDR3 is given as CATSDWDTEAFF. The DNA sequence reads TGTGCCACCAGTGATTGGGACACTGAAGCTTTCTTT.